Listed below are T cell receptor beta chains from one sample, sequenced in a study of blood T cell repertoires in COVID-19. Generated by immunoSEQ multiplex PCR, the TCRdb table keeps only in-frame clones and is missing some. The repertoire holds 200,000 to 300,000 clones, with about 89% as singletons. The source material was peripheral blood. These TCRs come from a woman aged 50 to 60 with acute or convalescent COVID-19. Both conserved end residues are part of each CDR3. The D gene is left open where the match is weak. Expanded clones are given a class, and other clones once, few, many or no size at all.

J: TRBJ1-3; size: NA; D: TRBD1; V: TRBV7-3; DNA: TGTGCCAGCAGCTTGACAGGGACTGGAAACACCATATATTTT; CDR3: CASSLTGTGNTIYF
J: TRBJ2-7; size: NA; D: TRBD1; V: TRBV7-2; DNA: TGTGCCAGCAGCGAAGACAGGGGATTTTCCTACGAGCAGTACTTC; CDR3: CASSEDRGFSYEQYF
J: TRBJ2-1; size: NA; D: TRBD2; V: TRBV11-3; DNA: TGTGCCAGCAGCTTAGGGACTAGCGAGAATGAGCAGTTCTTC; CDR3: CASSLGTSENEQFF
J: TRBJ2-7; size: NA; D: TRBD2; V: TRBV4-2; DNA: TGTGCCAGCAGCCAAGATGTGCGGGGGGAGTACGAGCAGTACTTC; CDR3: CASSQDVRGEYEQYF
J: TRBJ1-1; size: NA; D: TRBD1; V: TRBV7-8; DNA: TGTGCCAGCAGCTTAACAGGGGGCACTGAAGCTTTCTTT; CDR3: CASSLTGGTEAFF
J: TRBJ2-7; size: NA; D: TRBD2; V: TRBV29-1; DNA: TGCAGCGTTGAGAGCGAGCGGGAGGCCTACGAGCAGTACTTC; CDR3: CSVESEREAYEQYF
J: TRBJ2-3; size: NA; D: TRBD2; V: TRBV24-1; DNA: TGTGCCACCAGTGATCCGGGACTAGCGGGACCGGGTACGCAGTATTTT; CDR3: CATSDPGLAGPGTQYF
J: TRBJ2-1; size: NA; D: NA; V: TRBV13; DNA: TGTGCCAGCAGCCCAGGGCTAAACCATGGCAATGAGCAGTTCTTC; CDR3: CASSPGLNHGNEQFF
J: TRBJ1-4; size: NA; D: NA; V: TRBV4-2; DNA: TGTGCCAGCAGCCAAGGATTGTCGCCCAGGGGCGAAAAACTGTTTTTT; CDR3: CASSQGLSPRGEKLFF
J: TRBJ1-1; size: NA; D: TRBD1; V: TRBV4-1; DNA: TGCGCCAGCAGCCAAGAAGAGGGCAGGGGGCGAACTGAAGCTTTCTTT; CDR3: CASSQEEGRGRTEAFF
J: TRBJ1-3; size: few; D: TRBD1; V: TRBV3-1/TRBV3-2; DNA: TGTGCCAGCAGCCTGATGACAGGGGGAAACACCATATATTTT; CDR3: CASSLMTGGNTIYF
J: TRBJ2-1; size: NA; D: NA; V: TRBV19; DNA: TGTGCCAGTAGAGTAAAAACAGGTATCTCCTACAATGAGCAGTTCTTC; CDR3: CASRVKTGISYNEQFF
J: TRBJ1-1; size: NA; D: NA; V: TRBV7-9; DNA: TGTGCCAGCAGCTTTTCCCGGGGTGAAGCTTTCTTT; CDR3: CASSFSRGEAFF
J: TRBJ1-2; size: NA; D: NA; V: TRBV24-1; DNA: TGTGCCACCAGTGATTACGACAGTACCTCCTATGGCTACACCTTC; CDR3: CATSDYDSTSYGYTF
J: TRBJ1-1; size: NA; D: NA; V: TRBV28; DNA: TGTGCCAGCAGTTTGCGGCAGCTTAACACTGAAGCTTTCTTT; CDR3: CASSLRQLNTEAFF
J: TRBJ2-3; size: NA; D: NA; V: TRBV9; DNA: TGTGCCAGCAGCGTAGATAGCGGCCCAGATACGCAGTATTTT; CDR3: CASSVDSGPDTQYF
J: TRBJ2-7; size: NA; D: NA; V: TRBV3-1/TRBV3-2; DNA: TGTGCCAGCAGCCAATTGGGGGGAGCTTACGAGCAGTACTTC; CDR3: CASSQLGGAYEQYF
J: TRBJ1-6; size: NA; D: NA; V: TRBV6-1; DNA: TGTGCCAGCAGTGTGGGTATAGGGGTACAGGCAGCGAGTCGATCACCCCTCCACTTT; CDR3: CASSVGIGVQAASRSPLHF
J: TRBJ2-3; size: NA; D: TRBD1; V: TRBV5-4; DNA: TGTGCCAGCAGCCCGGGACAGCCCACAGATACGCAGTATTTT; CDR3: CASSPGQPTDTQYF
J: TRBJ1-1; size: NA; D: NA; V: TRBV30; DNA: TGTGCCTGGAGTCCCGGTTCGGGACTTAAAGCTTTCTTT; CDR3: CAWSPGSGLKAFF
J: TRBJ2-1; size: NA; D: TRBD2; V: TRBV9; DNA: TGTGCCAGCAGCCTCATAGCGGGAGGGCCGTTCAATGAGCAGTTCTTC; CDR3: CASSLIAGGPFNEQFF
J: TRBJ1-1; size: NA; D: NA; V: TRBV19; DNA: TGTGCCAGTAGTACGAGACAGGTAGGGACTGAAGCTTTCTTT; CDR3: CASSTRQVGTEAFF
J: TRBJ1-4; size: once; D: NA; V: TRBV19; DNA: TGTGCCAGTAAGAGGTCCGCCCAATTCAATGAAAAACTGTTTTTT; CDR3: CASKRSAQFNEKLFF
J: TRBJ2-3; size: NA; D: NA; V: TRBV6-4; DNA: TGTGCCAGCAGTGACAACAGGGCTGCCACAGATACGCAGTATTTT; CDR3: CASSDNRAATDTQYF
J: TRBJ1-1; size: NA; D: NA; V: TRBV5-4; DNA: TGTGCCAGCAGCCCTTCAGGAGGGAGGAACACTGAAGCTTTCTTT; CDR3: CASSPSGGRNTEAFF
J: TRBJ2-3; size: NA; D: TRBD2; V: TRBV15; DNA: TGTGCCACCAGCAGAGACCTAGCGGGAATGGAGTATTTT; CDR3: CATSRDLAGMEYF
J: TRBJ2-7; size: NA; D: NA; V: TRBV5-6; DNA: TGTGCCAGCAGCTTCGGGACGGGGGGCCTCGAGCAGTACTTC; CDR3: CASSFGTGGLEQYF
J: TRBJ2-1; size: NA; D: TRBD2; V: TRBV2; DNA: TGTGCCAGGGAAGGGACTAGCGGGAGTCATGAGCAGTTCTTC; CDR3: CAREGTSGSHEQFF
J: TRBJ2-5; size: NA; D: TRBD1; V: TRBV4-2; DNA: TGTGCCAGCAGCCAAGGGACAGGGGTAGAGACCCAGTACTTC; CDR3: CASSQGTGVETQYF
J: TRBJ1-5; size: NA; D: NA; V: TRBV28; DNA: TGTGCCACCCACCGGGACACCGGTAGCAATCAGCCCCAGCATTTT; CDR3: CATHRDTGSNQPQHF
J: TRBJ2-1; size: NA; D: NA; V: TRBV18; DNA: TGTGCCAGCTCACCACCGCAGCGGAATTACAATGAGCAGTTCTTC; CDR3: CASSPPQRNYNEQFF
J: TRBJ1-6; size: NA; D: TRBD1; V: TRBV9; DNA: TGTGCCAGCAGCCCTCACCCCGGACAGGCAGATAATTCACCCCTCCACTTT; CDR3: CASSPHPGQADNSPLHF
J: TRBJ2-5; size: NA; D: NA; V: TRBV7-3; DNA: TGTGCCAGCAGCTTAACGGGACAACAAGAGACCCAGTACTTC; CDR3: CASSLTGQQETQYF
J: TRBJ1-1; size: few; D: NA; V: TRBV19; DNA: TGTGCCAGTACTTGGACTACCAACACTGAAGCTTTCTTT; CDR3: CASTWTTNTEAFF
J: TRBJ1-5; size: NA; D: NA; V: TRBV5-1; DNA: TGCGCCAGCAGCCCTATCCGAGAGGGTAATCAGCCCCAGCATTTT; CDR3: CASSPIREGNQPQHF
J: TRBJ2-7; size: once; D: NA; V: TRBV25-1; DNA: TGTGCCAGCAGTGAATATGAAGGGGTAAATAACGAGCAGTACTTC; CDR3: CASSEYEGVNNEQYF
J: TRBJ2-1; size: NA; D: NA; V: TRBV28; DNA: TGTGCCAGCAGTTTCCTACCAAATGAGCAGTTCTTC; CDR3: CASSFLPNEQFF
J: TRBJ1-1; size: NA; D: NA; V: TRBV28; DNA: TGTGCCAGCAGTTTAGAAGTAGGGAGGCCGAACACTGAAGCTTTCTTT; CDR3: CASSLEVGRPNTEAFF
J: TRBJ2-7; size: NA; D: TRBD1; V: TRBV7-8; DNA: TGTGCCAGCAGCAGAACGGACAGGGCCCACCTTGAGCAGTACTTC; CDR3: CASSRTDRAHLEQYF
J: TRBJ2-3; size: NA; D: TRBD2; V: TRBV27; DNA: TGTGCCAGCAGTTTGGGACTAGCCACCTTTGGGGATACGCAGTATTTT; CDR3: CASSLGLATFGDTQYF
J: TRBJ1-4; size: NA; D: NA; V: TRBV18; DNA: TGTGCCAGCTCACCAATAACGGGGAATGAAAAACTGTTTTTT; CDR3: CASSPITGNEKLFF
J: TRBJ2-1; size: NA; D: NA; V: TRBV18; DNA: TGTGCCAGCTCCCCGCCCATCGGTAGCGGAAATTACAATGAGCAGTTCTTC; CDR3: CASSPPIGSGNYNEQFF
J: TRBJ2-5; size: NA; D: NA; V: TRBV6-5; DNA: TGTGCCAGCAGTTACGACTTCGGGGAGACCCAGTACTTC; CDR3: CASSYDFGETQYF
J: TRBJ2-7; size: NA; D: NA; V: TRBV11-2; DNA: TGTGCCAGCAGCTTAGGACGATCGGGATCCTACGAGCAGTACTTC; CDR3: CASSLGRSGSYEQYF
J: TRBJ1-5; size: NA; D: NA; V: TRBV5-1; DNA: TGCGCCAGCAGCTTGGACGCAGGGCCAAATCAGCCCCAGCATTTT; CDR3: CASSLDAGPNQPQHF
J: TRBJ2-5; size: NA; D: TRBD1; V: TRBV28; DNA: TGTGCCAGCAGTTCGCAGGGGGAGTCAGAGACCCAGTACTTC; CDR3: CASSSQGESETQYF
J: TRBJ2-3; size: NA; D: TRBD1; V: TRBV30; DNA: TGTGCCTGGGGGAACGTACGGGACAGAAGCACAGATACGCAGTATTTT; CDR3: CAWGNVRDRSTDTQYF
J: TRBJ1-5; size: NA; D: NA; V: TRBV24-1; DNA: TGTGCCACCAGTGCGAGGGCCAGCCAGCCCCAGCATTTT; CDR3: CATSARASQPQHF
J: TRBJ1-4; size: NA; D: NA; V: TRBV2; DNA: TGTGCCAGCGATCAGATGCTCTCGGAAAAACTGTTTTTT; CDR3: CASDQMLSEKLFF
J: TRBJ2-7; size: NA; D: TRBD1; V: TRBV9; DNA: TGTGCCAGCAGCGTAGGGGCTCAGGGGGCGGTTGAGCAGTACTTC; CDR3: CASSVGAQGAVEQYF
J: TRBJ2-1; size: NA; D: NA; V: TRBV2; DNA: TGTGCCAGCAGTGCCCAGGGCTCCTACAATGAGCAGTTCTTC; CDR3: CASSAQGSYNEQFF
J: TRBJ2-2; size: NA; D: NA; V: TRBV5-1; DNA: TGCGCCAGCAGCTTGGCCGGGATAGGGTGGAGCGGGGAGCTGTTTTTT; CDR3: CASSLAGIGWSGELFF
J: TRBJ1-1; size: NA; D: NA; V: TRBV3-1/TRBV3-2; DNA: TGTGCCAGCAGCCAAATCGGGGGGGCTGAAGCTTTCTTT; CDR3: CASSQIGGAEAFF